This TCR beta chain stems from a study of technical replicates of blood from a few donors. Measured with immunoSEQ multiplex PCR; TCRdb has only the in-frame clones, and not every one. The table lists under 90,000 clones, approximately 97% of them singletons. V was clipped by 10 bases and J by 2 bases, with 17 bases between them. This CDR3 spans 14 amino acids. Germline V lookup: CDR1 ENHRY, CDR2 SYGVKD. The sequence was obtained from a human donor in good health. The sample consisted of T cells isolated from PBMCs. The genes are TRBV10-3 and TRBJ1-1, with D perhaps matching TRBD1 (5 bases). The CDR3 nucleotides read TGTGCCACCTCCGTGACAGATGCAAACACTGAAGCTTTCTTT. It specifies CATSVTDANTEAFF.